This TCR beta chain was sequenced in a study of neurological immune-mediated disorders. Sorted libraries came from about a million CD4+ or CD8+ T cells. There are 13 residues in the CDR3. Trimming stripped 3 bases from V and 5 bases from J, with 10 bases between. CDR1 is KGHSH, CDR2 LQKENI, per germline. TCRdb reanalysed the 5' RACE reads using MiXCR and keeps one entry per CDR3 protein. The data contain some 48,000 distinct CDR3 sequences, around 5.8% of them singletons. This clonotype came up a few times. The chain carries TRBV18 and TRBJ1-1; unclear D gene. The TCR was taken from a young woman with multiple sclerosis. The sequenced sample was CD4+ T cells from blood. CDR3 region: CASSPTMQTEAFF. DNA of the CDR3: TGTGCCAGCTCACCCACAATGCAGACTGAAGCTTTCTTT.